These 9 T cell receptor beta chains originate from one sample sequenced in a study of blood T cell repertoires in COVID-19. TCRdb's table, derived via immunoSEQ multiplex PCR, lists solely in-frame clones and lacks some. In the table there are tens of thousands of clones, about 86% of which are singletons. Material: peripheral blood. The receptors shown here come from a woman between 70 and 85 years old with acute or convalescent COVID-19.

This clone was detected only once. J is TRBJ1-4 and V is TRBV4-1; 10 nucleotides align to TRBD1. V was clipped by 4 bases and J by 14 bases; unmatched bases: 4. The CDR3 is 12 residues long. Germline assignment: CDR1 MGHRA and CDR2 YSYEKL. Written as DNA, the CDR3 is TGCGCCAGCAGCCGGGACAGGGGTATCCTGTTTTTT. Its translation: CASSRDRGILFF.

The chain uses TRBV6-6 and TRBJ2-7; D possibly corresponds to TRBD1 (7 bases). V lost 5 bases and J lost 1, with 12 bases in between. From germline, CDR1 is MNHNY and CDR2 SVGAGI (reference sequence). The CDR3 has 14 amino acids. The CDR3 coding sequence is TGTGCCAGCAGTCGGAGGGACAGATCCTACGAGCAGTACTTC. Protein: CASSRRDRSYEQYF.

V and J are TRBV10-3 and TRBJ2-1; 11 bases line up with TRBD1. The CDR3 totals 17 residues. V lost 10 bases to trimming and J lost 6 bases; unmatched junction nucleotides: 17. The germline CDR1 and CDR2 sequences are ENHRY and SYGVKD. CDR3 coding DNA: TGTGCCAGAAACTGGACAGGGGGCCATAGGCTATGCAATGAGCAGTTCTTC. It is translated as CARNWTGGHRLCNEQFF.

The chain recombines TRBV27 with TRBJ1-1; D uncertain. The germline gives CDR1 MNHEY, CDR2 SMNVEV (reference sequence). There are 12 residues in the CDR3. Deletions cut 5 bases from V and 1 base from J, with 5 bases between. CDR3 amino acids: CASSRGNTEAFF. In DNA, the CDR3 is TGTGCCAGCAGTCGGGGGAACACTGAAGCTTTCTTT.

The V and J genes are TRBV27 and TRBJ1-5; 11 bases fit TRBD1. This CDR3 is 19 amino acids long. Germline V gives CDR1 MNHEY, CDR2 SMNVEV (reference sequence). Losses at the gene ends were 4 bases for V and 2 bases for J; bases not matched to a gene: 13. CDR3 region: CASSSSRTGGLFGNQPQHF. DNA of the CDR3: TGTGCCAGCAGTTCCTCCCGGACAGGGGGCTTGTTTGGCAATCAGCCCCAGCATTTT.

The chain joins TRBV27 to TRBJ1-4, with D maybe TRBD1 (6 bases). The germline V gene encodes CDR1 MNHEY and CDR2 SMNVEV (reference sequence). Deletions cut 6 bases from V and 5 bases from J, with 13 bases between. There are 14 residues in the CDR3. The CDR3 sequence is CASRGGLWNEKLFF. DNA of the CDR3: TGTGCCAGCAGAGGGGGATTATGGAATGAAAAACTGTTTTTT.

The chain employs TRBV14 and TRBJ2-3, with D perhaps matching TRBD1 (7 bases). V lost 4 bases and J 3 bases, leaving 17 bases between the germline ends. The germline gives CDR1 SGHDN, CDR2 FVKESK. The CDR3 length is 16 residues. DNA of the CDR3: TGTGCCAGCAGCCCCTGGACAGGTGGACTAACAGATACGCAGTATTTT. Translating gives CASSPWTGGLTDTQYF.

This rearrangement joins TRBV5-1 to TRBJ2-7; TRBD1 aligns across 7 bases. Germline values: CDR1 SGHRS, CDR2 YFSETQ. With 4 bases clipped from V and 9 bases from J, the junction kept 13 bases outside the gene matches. This CDR3 comprises 14 residues. CDR3 loop: CASSLRTGVHWQYF. CDR3 coding DNA: TGCGCCAGCAGCCTCCGTACAGGGGTGCATTGGCAGTACTTC. The variable domain in full, completed from reference TRBV5-1 and TRBJ2-7, reads KAGVTQTPRYLIKTRGQQVTLSCSPISGHRSVSWYQQTPGQGLQFLFEYFSETQRNKGNFPGRFSGRQFSNSRSEMNVSTLELGDSALYLCASSLRTGVHWQYFGPGTRLTVT.

V usage is TRBV9 and J usage is TRBJ1-3; 8 nucleotides agree with TRBD1. The CDR3 spans 20 residues. CDR1 is SGDLS, CDR2 YYNGEE, per germline. V lost 0 bases and J lost 4; bases outside the gene matches: 18. The CDR3, as DNA: TGTGCCAGCAGCGTAGGACTCGGACAGGGCTCTGGAAACGGCGGAAACACCATATATTTT. Encoded protein: CASSVGLGQGSGNGGNTIYF.